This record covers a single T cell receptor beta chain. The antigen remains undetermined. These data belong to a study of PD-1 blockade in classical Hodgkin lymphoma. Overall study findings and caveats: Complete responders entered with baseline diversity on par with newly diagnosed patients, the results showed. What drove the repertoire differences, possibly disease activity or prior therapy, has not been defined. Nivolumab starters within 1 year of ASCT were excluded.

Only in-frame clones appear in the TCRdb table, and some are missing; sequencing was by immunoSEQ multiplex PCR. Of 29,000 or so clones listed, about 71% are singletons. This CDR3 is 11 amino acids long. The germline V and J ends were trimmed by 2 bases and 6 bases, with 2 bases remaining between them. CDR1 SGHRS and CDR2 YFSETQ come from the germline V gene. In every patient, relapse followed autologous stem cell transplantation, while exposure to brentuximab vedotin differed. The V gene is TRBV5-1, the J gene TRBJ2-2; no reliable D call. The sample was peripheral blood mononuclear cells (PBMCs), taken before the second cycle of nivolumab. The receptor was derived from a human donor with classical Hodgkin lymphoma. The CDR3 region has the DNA TGCGCCAGCAGCTTCTCCGGGGAGCTGTTTTTT. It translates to CASSFSGELFF.